This TCR beta chain was identified during a study of post-analysis software for immune sequencing data. Study background: The disease courses covered relapsing-remitting, secondary progressive and progressive-relapsing multiple sclerosis.

Germline lookup yields CDR1 LNHNV and CDR2 YYDKDF (reference sequence). The CDR3 runs to 15 residues. V was pared by 3 bases and J by 3 bases, with 13 bases between. Regarding this clonotype: Its target is not known.

Study results and caveats: Controls showed significantly higher normalized Chao1 diversity than did multiple sclerosis patients. Four or five TRBV segments were significantly more frequent in patients than in controls. TRBV5-6, TRBV5-1 and TRBV20-1 were among these segments.

Each TCR beta cDNA library carried unique molecular identifiers. TCRdb called the PCR reads again in MiXCR, with one record for every CDR3 protein. This table has about 820,000 distinct CDR3 sequences, approximately 50% appearing once. The receptor was isolated from a girl aged 5-17 years with multiple sclerosis. Sequenced: blood. The chain recombines TRBV15 with TRBJ2-3; a weak D match, TRBD1 (6 bases). The CDR3 loop is CATSSRGGRTDTQYF. In DNA, the CDR3 is TGTGCCACCAGCAGTCGAGGGGGTCGAACAGATACGCAGTATTTT.